Detailed here is one T cell receptor beta chain. Its matching antigen is unknown. This sample was included in a study of T cell repertoires in cytomegalovirus infection. CDR1 and CDR2 from the germline V gene are MDHEN and SYDVKM. Trimming took off 6 bases at V and 6 bases at J, with 18 bases between the two ends. The CDR3 length is 15 residues. TCRdb re-analysed the reads in MiXCR, keeping a single row per CDR3 protein. There are hundreds of thousands of distinct CDR3 sequences in the sample; around 32% occur only once, and roughly 18% lies in the top ten. The gene calls are TRBV28 and TRBJ1-5; no clear D. Specimen: cultured PBMCs, collected from culture after CMV antigen stimulation. The receptor's source is a human donor in good health (CMV status not recorded). Some clones in this sample may be carry-over from other donors' samples. The CDR3 region is CASRPGPLRTQPQHF. The CDR3 bases are TGTGCCAGCAGGCCGGGCCCCCTCCGGACTCAGCCCCAGCATTTT.